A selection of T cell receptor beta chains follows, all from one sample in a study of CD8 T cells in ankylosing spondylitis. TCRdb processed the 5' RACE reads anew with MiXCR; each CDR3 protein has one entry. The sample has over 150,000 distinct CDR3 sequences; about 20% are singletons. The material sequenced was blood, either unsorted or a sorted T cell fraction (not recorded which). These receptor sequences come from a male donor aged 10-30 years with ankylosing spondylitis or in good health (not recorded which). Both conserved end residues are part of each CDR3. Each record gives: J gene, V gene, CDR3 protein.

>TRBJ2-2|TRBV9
CASSVLQGTGELFF
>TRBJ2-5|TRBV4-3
CASSQDETAAGGTQYF
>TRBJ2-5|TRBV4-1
CASSHTASGWRETQYF
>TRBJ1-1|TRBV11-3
CASSPRRRGGNTEAFF
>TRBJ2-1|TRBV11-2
CASSLGTNEQFF
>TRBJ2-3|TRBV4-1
CASSQGPGTDTQYF
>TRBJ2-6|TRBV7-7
CASSRTQGTGANVLTF
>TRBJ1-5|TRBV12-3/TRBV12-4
CASSLPGNQPQHF
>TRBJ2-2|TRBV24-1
CATSEPDGTGELFF
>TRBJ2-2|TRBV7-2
CASSLVGLAGNTGELFF
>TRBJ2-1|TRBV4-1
CASSHYPPRGANNEQFF
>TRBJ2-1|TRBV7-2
CASSASPRGNEQFF
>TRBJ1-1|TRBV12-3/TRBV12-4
CASSRTVSHTEAFF
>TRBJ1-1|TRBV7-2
CASSTPDRTLMNTEAFF
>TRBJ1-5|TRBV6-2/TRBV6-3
CASSRTYNQPQHF
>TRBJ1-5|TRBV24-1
CATSDNRGDQPQHF
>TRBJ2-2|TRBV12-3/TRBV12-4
CASSLPVGTSGELFF
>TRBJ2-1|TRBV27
CASSLYYEQGKPYNEQFF
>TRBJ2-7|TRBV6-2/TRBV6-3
CASSYLGLGYEQYF
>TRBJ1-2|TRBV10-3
CAIYYGENGYTF
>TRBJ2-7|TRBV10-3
CAISESLTTVGAYEQYF
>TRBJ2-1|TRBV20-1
CSARPGQIYNEQFF
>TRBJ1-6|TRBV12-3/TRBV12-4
CASSPGGYGLDSPLHF
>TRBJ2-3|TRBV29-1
CSVGSFRGQATDTQYF
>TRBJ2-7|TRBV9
CASSPRGSSYEQYF
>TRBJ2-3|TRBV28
CASSPTGTSADTQYF
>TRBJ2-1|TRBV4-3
CASSQASFTSSYNEQFF
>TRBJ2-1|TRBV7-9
CASSRPGLAGAPGVNEQFF
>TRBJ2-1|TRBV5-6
CASSLGVDYQSSYNEQFF
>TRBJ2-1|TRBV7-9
CASRPGQGPGEQFF
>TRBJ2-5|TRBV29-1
CSVKGQLETQYF
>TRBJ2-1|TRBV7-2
CASSLVDSRQFF
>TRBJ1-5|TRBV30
CAWSVGGNQPQHF
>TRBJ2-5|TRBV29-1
CSARMETQYF
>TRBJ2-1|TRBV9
CASSVGRGSSYNEQFF
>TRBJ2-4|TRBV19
CASSIVTGNIQYF
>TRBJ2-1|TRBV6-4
CASSVKGGYNEQFF
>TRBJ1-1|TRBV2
CASSEARNTEAFF
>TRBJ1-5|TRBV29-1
CSPGGRGGNQPQHF
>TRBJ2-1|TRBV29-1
CSVTGSNNEQFF
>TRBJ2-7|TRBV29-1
CSVGDSYEQYF
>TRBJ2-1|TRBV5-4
CASRRDPGLAGLLTYNEQFF
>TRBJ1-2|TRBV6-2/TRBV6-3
CASSYSSGVGYTF
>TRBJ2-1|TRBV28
CASKDSGAYNEQFF
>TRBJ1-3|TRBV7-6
CASSSPGQARRGNTIYF
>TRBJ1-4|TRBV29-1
CSVYGPGNEKLFF
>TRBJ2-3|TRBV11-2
CASSYWGRPTDTQYF
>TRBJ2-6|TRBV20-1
CSAPIGAGANVLTF
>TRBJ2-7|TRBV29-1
CSVEPSGPSGAYEQYF
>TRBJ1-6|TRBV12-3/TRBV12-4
CASSLGGGNNSPLHF
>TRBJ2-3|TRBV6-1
CASSEFFTVRSTDTQYF
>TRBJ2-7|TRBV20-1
CSAGTSGRKYEQYF
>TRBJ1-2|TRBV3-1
CASSQAGQGNDYGYTF
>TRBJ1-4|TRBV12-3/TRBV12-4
CASCLSGTGVEKLFF
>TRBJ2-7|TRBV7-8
CASSFGASGYEQYF
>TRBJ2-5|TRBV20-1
CSARALGQSEETQYF
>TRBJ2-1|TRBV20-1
CSQSRGSSYNEQFF
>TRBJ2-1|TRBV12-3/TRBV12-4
CASSPGRMSYNEQFF